The T cell receptor beta chain under discussion was sequenced for a study of OX40 agonist ivuxolimab in advanced cancers. CDR1 and CDR2 from the germline V gene are SGHKS and YYEKEE (reference sequence). The CDR3 totals 14 residues. V was clipped by 4 bases and J by 3 bases, with 11 bases between them. Sequencing was performed with immunoSEQ multiplex PCR; in TCRdb, only in-frame clones are kept and a portion is missing. The data hold about 90,000 clones, with roughly 87% observed a single time. The source of this sequence is an adult with an advanced solid tumor such as melanoma, head and neck, liver or kidney cancer. The sample here was CD4+ or CD8+ T cells sorted from blood, taken in a trial of the OX40 agonist ivuxolimab. The chain carries TRBV5-5 and TRBJ1-3; no firm D call. CDR3 residues: CASSLELSGNTIYF. The CDR3 bases are TGTGCCAGCAGCCTCGAATTAAGTGGAAACACCATATATTTT. The full variable domain, rest sourced from reference TRBV5-5 and TRBJ1-3, is DAGVTQSPTHLIKTRGQQVTLRCSPISGHKSVSWYQQVLGQGPQFIFQYYEKEERGRGNFPDRFSARQFPNYSSELNVNALLLGDSALYLCASSLELSGNTIYFGEGSWLTVV.